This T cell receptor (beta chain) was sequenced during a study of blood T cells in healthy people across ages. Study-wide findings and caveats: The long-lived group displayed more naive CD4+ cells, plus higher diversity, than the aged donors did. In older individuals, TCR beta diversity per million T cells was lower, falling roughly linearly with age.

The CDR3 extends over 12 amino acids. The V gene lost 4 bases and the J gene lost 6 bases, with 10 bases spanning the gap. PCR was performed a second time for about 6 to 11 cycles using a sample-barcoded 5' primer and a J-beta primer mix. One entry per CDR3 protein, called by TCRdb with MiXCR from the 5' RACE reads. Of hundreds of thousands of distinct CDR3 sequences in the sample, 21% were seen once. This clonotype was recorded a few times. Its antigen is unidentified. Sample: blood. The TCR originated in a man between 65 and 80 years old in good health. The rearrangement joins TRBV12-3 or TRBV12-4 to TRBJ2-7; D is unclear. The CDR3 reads CASSSPRTEQYF. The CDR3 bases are TGTGCCAGCAGTTCTCCAAGGACCGAGCAGTACTTC.